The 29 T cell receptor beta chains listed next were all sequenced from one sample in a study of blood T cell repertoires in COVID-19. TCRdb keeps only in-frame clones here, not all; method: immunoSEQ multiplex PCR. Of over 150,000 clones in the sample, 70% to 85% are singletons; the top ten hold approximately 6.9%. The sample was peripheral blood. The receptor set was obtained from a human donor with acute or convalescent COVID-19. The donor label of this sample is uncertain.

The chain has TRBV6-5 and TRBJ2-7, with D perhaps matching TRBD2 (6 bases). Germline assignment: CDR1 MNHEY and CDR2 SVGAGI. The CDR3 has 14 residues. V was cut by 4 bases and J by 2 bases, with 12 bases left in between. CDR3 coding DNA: TGTGCCAGCAGTTCGAGGAGGGACCCCTACGAGCAGTACTTC. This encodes CASSSRRDPYEQYF.

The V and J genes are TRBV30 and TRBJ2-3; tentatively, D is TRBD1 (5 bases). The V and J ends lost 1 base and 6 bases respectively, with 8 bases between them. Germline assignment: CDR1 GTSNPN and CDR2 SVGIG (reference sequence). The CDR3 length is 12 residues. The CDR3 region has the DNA TGTGCCTGGAGTGGTCCAGGGGATACGCAGTATTTT. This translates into CAWSGPGDTQYF.

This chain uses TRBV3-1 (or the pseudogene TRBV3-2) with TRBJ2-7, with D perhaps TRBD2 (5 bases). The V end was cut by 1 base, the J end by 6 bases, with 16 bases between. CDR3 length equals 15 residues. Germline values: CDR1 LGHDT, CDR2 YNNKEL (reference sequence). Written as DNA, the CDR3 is TGTGCCAGCAGCCAAGGTCGAGCGGACCTCTCCGAGCAGTACTTC. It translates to CASSQGRADLSEQYF.

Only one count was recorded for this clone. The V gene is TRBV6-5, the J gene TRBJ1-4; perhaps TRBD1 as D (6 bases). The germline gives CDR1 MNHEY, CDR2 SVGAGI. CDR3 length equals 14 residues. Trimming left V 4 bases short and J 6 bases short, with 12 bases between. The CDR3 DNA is TGTGCCAGCAGTTGGCGGGGGGCGGATGAAAAACTGTTTTTT. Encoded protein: CASSWRGADEKLFF.

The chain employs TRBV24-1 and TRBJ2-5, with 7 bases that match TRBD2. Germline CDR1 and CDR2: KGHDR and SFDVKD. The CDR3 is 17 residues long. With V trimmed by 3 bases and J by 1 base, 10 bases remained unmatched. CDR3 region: CATSDGGGTARQETQYF. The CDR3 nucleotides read TGTGCCACCAGTGATGGGGGGGGGACTGCTCGCCAAGAGACCCAGTACTTC.

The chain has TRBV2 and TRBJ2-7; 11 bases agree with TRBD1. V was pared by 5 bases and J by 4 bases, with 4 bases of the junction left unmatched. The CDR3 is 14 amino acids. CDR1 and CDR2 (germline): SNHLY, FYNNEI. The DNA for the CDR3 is TGTGCCAGCAGTAGGACAGGGGGCGGGTACGAGCAGTACTTC. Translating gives CASSRTGGGYEQYF.

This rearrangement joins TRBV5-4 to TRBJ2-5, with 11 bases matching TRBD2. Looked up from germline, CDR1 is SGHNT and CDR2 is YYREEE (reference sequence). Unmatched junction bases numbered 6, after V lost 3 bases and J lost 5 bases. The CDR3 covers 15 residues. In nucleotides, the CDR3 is TGTGCCAGCAGCTCGATAGCGGGAGGGACGGAGACCCAGTACTTC. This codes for CASSSIAGGTETQYF.

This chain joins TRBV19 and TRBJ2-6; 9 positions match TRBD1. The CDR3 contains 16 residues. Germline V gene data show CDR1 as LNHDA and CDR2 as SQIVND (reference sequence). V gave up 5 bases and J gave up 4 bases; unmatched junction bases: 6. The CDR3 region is CASSVDRGLGANVLTF. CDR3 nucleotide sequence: TGTGCCAGTAGTGTGGACAGGGGTCTAGGGGCCAACGTCCTGACTTTC.

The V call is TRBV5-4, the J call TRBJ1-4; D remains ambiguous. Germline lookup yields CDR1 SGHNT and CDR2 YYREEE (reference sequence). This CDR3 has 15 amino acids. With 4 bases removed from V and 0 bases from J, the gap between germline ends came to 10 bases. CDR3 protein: CASSPGGTTNEKLFF. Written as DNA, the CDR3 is TGTGCCAGCAGCCCCGGAGGGACAACTAATGAAAAACTGTTTTTT.

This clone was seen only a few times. The CDR3 DNA sequence: TGTGCCAGCAGCTCGAGGGAGGGCAATCAGCCCCAGCATTTT. As protein: CASSSREGNQPQHF. The rearrangement links TRBV6-5 to TRBJ1-5, with D unclear. V lost 6 bases and J 2 bases, leaving 11 bases between the germline ends. The CDR3 extends over 14 amino acids. Germline CDR1 MNHEY, CDR2 SVGAGI.

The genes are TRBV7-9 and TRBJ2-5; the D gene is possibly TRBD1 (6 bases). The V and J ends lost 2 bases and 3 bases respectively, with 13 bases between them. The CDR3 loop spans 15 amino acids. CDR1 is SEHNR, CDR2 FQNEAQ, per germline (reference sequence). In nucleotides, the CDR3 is TGTGCCAGCAGCTTATTTGGGGGCGAGGAAGAGACCCAGTACTTC. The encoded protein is CASSLFGGEEETQYF.

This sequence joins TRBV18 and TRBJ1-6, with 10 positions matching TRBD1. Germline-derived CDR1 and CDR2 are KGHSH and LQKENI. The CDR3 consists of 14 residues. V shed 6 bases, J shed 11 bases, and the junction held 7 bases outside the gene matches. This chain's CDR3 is CASSQGQGVAPLHF. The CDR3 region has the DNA TGTGCCAGCTCGCAAGGACAGGGGGTTGCACCCCTCCACTTT. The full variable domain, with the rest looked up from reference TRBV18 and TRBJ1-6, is NAGVMQNPRHLVRRRGQEARLRCSPMKGHSHVYWYRQLPEEGLKFMVYLQKENIIDESGMPKERFSAEFPKEGPSILRIQQVVRGDSAAYFCASSQGQGVAPLHFGNGTRLTVT.

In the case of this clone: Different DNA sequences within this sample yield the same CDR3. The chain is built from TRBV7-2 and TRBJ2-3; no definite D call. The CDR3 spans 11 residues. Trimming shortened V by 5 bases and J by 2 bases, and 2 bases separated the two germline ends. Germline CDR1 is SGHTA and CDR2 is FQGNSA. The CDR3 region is CASSLTDTQYF. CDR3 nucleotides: TGTGCCAGCAGCCTCACAGATACGCAGTATTTT.

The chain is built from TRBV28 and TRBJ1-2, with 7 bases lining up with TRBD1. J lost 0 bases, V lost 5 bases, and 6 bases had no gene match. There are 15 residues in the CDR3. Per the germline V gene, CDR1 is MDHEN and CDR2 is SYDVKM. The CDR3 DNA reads TGTGCCAGCAGTCGACAGGGTCAACCTAACTATGGCTACACCTTC. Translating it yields CASSRQGQPNYGYTF.

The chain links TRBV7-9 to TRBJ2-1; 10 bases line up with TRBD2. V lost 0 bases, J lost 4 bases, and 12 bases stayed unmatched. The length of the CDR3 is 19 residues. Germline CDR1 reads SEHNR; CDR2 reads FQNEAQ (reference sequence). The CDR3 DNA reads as TGTGCCAGCAGCTTAGCGAGGCTAGCGGGAGCCCTAATTTACAATGAGCAGTTCTTC. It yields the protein CASSLARLAGALIYNEQFF.

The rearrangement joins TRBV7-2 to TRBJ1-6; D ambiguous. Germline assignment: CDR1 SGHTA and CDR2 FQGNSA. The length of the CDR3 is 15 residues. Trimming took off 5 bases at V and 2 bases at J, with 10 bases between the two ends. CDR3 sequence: CASSDRGTYNSPLHF. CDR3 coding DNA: TGTGCCAGCAGCGACCGGGGAACCTATAATTCACCCCTCCACTTT. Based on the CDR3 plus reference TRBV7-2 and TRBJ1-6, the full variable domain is GAGVSQSPSNKVTEKGKDVELRCDPISGHTALYWYRQSLGQGLEFLIYFQGNSAPDKSGLPSDRFSAERTGGSVSTLTIQRTQQEDSAVYLCASSDRGTYNSPLHFGNGTRLTVT.

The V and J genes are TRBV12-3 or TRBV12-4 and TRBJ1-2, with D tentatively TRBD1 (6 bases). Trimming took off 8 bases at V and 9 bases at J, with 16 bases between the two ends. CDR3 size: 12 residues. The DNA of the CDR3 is TGTGCCAGCTTAGGAACAGGGAGTCGCTACACCTTC. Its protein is CASLGTGSRYTF.

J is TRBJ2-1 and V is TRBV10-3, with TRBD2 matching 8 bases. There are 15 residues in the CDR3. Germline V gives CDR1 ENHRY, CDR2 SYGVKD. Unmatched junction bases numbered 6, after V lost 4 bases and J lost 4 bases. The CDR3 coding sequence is TGTGCCATCAGTGGAGGGGTAGCGGGGTACAATGAGCAGTTCTTC. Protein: CAISGGVAGYNEQFF.

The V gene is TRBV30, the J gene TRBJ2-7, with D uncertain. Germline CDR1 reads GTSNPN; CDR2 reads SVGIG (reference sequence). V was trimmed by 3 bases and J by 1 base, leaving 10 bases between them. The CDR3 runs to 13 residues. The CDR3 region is CAWSPRVSYEQYF. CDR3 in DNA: TGTGCCTGGAGCCCCCGGGTTTCCTACGAGCAGTACTTC.

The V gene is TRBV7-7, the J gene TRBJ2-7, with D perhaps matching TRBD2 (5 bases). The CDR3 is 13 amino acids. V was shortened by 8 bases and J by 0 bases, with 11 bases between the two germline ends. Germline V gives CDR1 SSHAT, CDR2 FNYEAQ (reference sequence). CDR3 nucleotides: TGTGCCAGCTCCCGGGATAACTCCTACGAGCAGTACTTC. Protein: CASSRDNSYEQYF.

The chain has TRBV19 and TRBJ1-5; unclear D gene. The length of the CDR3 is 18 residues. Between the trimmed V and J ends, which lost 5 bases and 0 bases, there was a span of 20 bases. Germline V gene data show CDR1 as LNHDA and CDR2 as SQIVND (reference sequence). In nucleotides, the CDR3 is TGTGCCAGTAGTCTCTCGCGGGAAATGGGGTATAGCAATCAGCCCCAGCATTTT. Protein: CASSLSREMGYSNQPQHF.

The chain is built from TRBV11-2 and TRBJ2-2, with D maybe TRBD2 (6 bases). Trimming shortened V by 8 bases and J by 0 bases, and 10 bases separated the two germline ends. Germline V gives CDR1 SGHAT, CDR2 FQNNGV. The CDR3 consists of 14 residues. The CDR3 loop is CASGAGPNTGELFF. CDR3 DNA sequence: TGTGCCAGCGGGGCGGGGCCGAACACCGGGGAGCTGTTTTTT. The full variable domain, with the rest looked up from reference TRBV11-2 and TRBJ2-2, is EAGVAQSPRYKIIEKRQSVAFWCNPISGHATLYWYQQILGQGPKLLIQFQNNGVVDDSQLPKDRFSAERLKGVDSTLKIQPAKLEDSAVYLCASGAGPNTGELFFGEGSRLTVL.

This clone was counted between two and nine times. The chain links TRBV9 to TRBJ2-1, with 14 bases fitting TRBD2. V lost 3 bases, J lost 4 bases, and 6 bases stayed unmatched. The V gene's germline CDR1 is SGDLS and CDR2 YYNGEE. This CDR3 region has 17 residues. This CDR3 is CASSAGLAGVSYNEQFF. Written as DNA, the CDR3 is TGTGCCAGCAGCGCGGGACTAGCGGGAGTCTCGTACAATGAGCAGTTCTTC.

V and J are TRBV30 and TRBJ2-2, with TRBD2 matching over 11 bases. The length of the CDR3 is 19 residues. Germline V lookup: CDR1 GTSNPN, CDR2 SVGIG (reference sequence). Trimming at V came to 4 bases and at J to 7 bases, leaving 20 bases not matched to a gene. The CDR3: CAWKHVKLAGAGAGGELFF. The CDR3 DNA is TGTGCCTGGAAACACGTCAAACTAGCGGGAGCGGGGGCAGGCGGGGAGCTGTTTTTT. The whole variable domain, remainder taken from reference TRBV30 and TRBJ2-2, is SQTIHQWPATLVQPVGSPLSLECTVEGTSNPNLYWYRQAAGRGLQLLFYSVGIGQISSEVPQNLSASRPQDRQFILSSKKLLLSDSGFYLCAWKHVKLAGAGAGGELFFGEGSRLTVL.

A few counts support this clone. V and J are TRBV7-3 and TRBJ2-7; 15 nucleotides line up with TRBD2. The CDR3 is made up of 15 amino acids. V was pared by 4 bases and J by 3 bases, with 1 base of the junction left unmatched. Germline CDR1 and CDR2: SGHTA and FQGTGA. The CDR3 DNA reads TGTGCCAGCAGCTCGGGACTAGCGGGGGGCTACGAGCAGTACTTC. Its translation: CASSSGLAGGYEQYF.

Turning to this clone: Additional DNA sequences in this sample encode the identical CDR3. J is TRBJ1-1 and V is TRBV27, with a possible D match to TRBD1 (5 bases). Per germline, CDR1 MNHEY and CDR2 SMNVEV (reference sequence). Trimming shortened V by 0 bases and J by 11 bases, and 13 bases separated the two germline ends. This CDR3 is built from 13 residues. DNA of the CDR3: TGTGCCAGCAGTTTATCCGCCGGGGGTTATGCTTTCTTT. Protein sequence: CASSLSAGGYAFF.

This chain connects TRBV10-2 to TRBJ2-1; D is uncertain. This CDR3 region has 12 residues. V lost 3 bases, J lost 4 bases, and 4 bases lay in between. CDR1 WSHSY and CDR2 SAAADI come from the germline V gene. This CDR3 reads CASSERYNEQFF. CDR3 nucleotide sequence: TGCGCCAGCAGTGAACGGTACAATGAGCAGTTCTTC.

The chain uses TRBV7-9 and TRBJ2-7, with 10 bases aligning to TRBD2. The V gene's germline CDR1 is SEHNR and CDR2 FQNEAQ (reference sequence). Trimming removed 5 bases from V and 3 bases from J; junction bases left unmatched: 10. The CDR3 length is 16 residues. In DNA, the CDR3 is TGTGCCAGCAGCGCGAGACTAGCGGGTATGAACTACGAGCAGTACTTC. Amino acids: CASSARLAGMNYEQYF.

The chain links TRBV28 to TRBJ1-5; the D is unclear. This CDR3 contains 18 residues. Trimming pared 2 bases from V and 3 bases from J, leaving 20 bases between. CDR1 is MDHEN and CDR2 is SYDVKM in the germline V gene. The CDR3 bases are TGTGCCAGCAGTTTACCGAACGGGGTTACGGAGGTCAATCAGCCCCAGCATTTT. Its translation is CASSLPNGVTEVNQPQHF.